The 20 T cell receptor beta chains in this list originate from one sample, sequenced in a study of identical twins. TCRdb ran MiXCR on the 5' RACE reads and lists one entry per CDR3 protein. In the table there are some 460,000 distinct CDR3 sequences, approximately 15% of which are singletons. These same data were also listed under a study on yellow fever vaccine responses in identical twins.

The sequencing input was CD4+ T cells sorted from blood. These receptors originate from a woman aged 18-35 years in good health.

The gene calls are TRBV7-3 and TRBJ1-5; D remains ambiguous. The CDR3 consists of 17 residues. Germline-derived CDR1 and CDR2 are SGHTA and FQGTGA. V dropped 2 bases and J dropped 0 bases, with 14 bases sitting between them. The CDR3 DNA reads TGTGCCAGCAGCTTAGGTCTAGGTACCTTTAGCAATCAGCCCCAGCATTTT. Amino acid sequence: CASSLGLGTFSNQPQHF. Full variable domain (remainder filled in from reference TRBV7-3 and TRBJ1-5): GAGVSQTPSNKVTEKGKYVELRCDPISGHTALYWYRQSLGQGPEFLIYFQGTGAADDSGLPNDRFFAVRPEGSVSTLKIQRTERGDSAVYLCASSLGLGTFSNQPQHFGDGTRLSIL.

This clonotype has a single count. The chain joins TRBV7-1 to TRBJ2-1, with TRBD2 as a possible D gene (6 bases). TRBV7-1 falls under the ORF class, with uncertain function. CDR3 length: 22 residues. Trimming took off 3 bases at V and 2 bases at J, with 32 bases between the two ends. CDR3 nucleotides: TGTGCCAGCAGCTCTACTAGCCCTGACAAGGACCAGCGGGTCTCAGCCTACAATGAGCAGTTCTTC. Amino acid sequence: CASSSTSPDKDQRVSAYNEQFF.

The chain recombines TRBV2 with TRBJ1-2; D might be TRBD1 (5 bases). Trimming left V 7 bases short and J 2 bases short, with 14 bases between. CDR3 size: 14 residues. Germline V lookup: CDR1 SNHLY, CDR2 FYNNEI. CDR3 protein: CASILRRGNYGYTF. CDR3 DNA: TGTGCCAGCATTTTAAGAAGGGGCAACTATGGCTACACCTTC.

This clonotype came up many times. CDR3 residues: CASSARTGTYEQYF. CDR3 DNA sequence: TGTGCCAGCAGCGCGAGGACAGGGACCTACGAGCAGTACTTC. The chain has TRBV7-2 and TRBJ2-7; 8 nucleotides match TRBD1. This CDR3 region has 14 residues. Losses at the gene ends were 5 bases for V and 2 bases for J; bases not matched to a gene: 5. Germline CDR1 reads SGHTA; CDR2 reads FQGNSA.

The rearrangement links TRBV5-1 to TRBJ1-1; D gene uncertain. The V end lost 0 bases, the J end lost 6 bases, and 6 bases lay between the germline ends. The CDR3 consists of 12 residues. Germline assignment: CDR1 SGHRS and CDR2 YFSETQ. The CDR3 nucleotides are TGCGCCAGCAGCTTGGGAGGCCCTGAAGCTTTCTTT. Its translation: CASSLGGPEAFF.

This clonotype was picked up a small number of times. This chain joins TRBV15 and TRBJ2-7; D is unresolved. Looked up from germline, CDR1 is LNHNV and CDR2 is YYDKDF (reference sequence). The CDR3 has 11 amino acids. Trimming left V 6 bases short and J 4 bases short, with 7 bases between. CDR3 sequence (DNA): TGTGCCACCAGTCGCGGATACGAGCAGTACTTC. Protein sequence: CATSRGYEQYF.

The sample holds a few counts of this clonotype. The V and J genes are TRBV3-1 and TRBJ2-6; D is unresolved. Germline V lookup: CDR1 LGHDT, CDR2 YNNKEL (reference sequence). V gave up 7 bases and J gave up 0 bases, with 7 bases separating them. CDR3 length equals 14 residues. The DNA for the CDR3 is TGTGCCAGCAACGGAAACTCTGGGGCCAACGTCCTGACTTTC. Translating gives CASNGNSGANVLTF. The full variable domain, rest sourced from reference TRBV3-1 and TRBJ2-6, is DTAVSQTPKYLVTQMGNDKSIKCEQNLGHDTMYWYKQDSKKFLKIMFSYNNKELIINETVPNRFSPKSPDKAHLNLHINSLELGDSAVYFCASNGNSGANVLTFGAGSRLTVL.

This clonotype was seen many times. The chain combines TRBV5-1 with TRBJ1-5; TRBD1 is a possible D gene (5 bases). Per the germline V gene, CDR1 is SGHRS and CDR2 is YFSETQ. Trimming left V 4 bases short and J 1 base short, with 12 bases between. The CDR3 length is 15 residues. CDR3 sequence (DNA): TGCGCCAGCAGCCCCATGGGGGGAAGCAATCAGCCCCAGCATTTT. Protein: CASSPMGGSNQPQHF.

This clonotype appeared many times. V usage is TRBV20-1 and J usage is TRBJ2-1; 9 bases fit TRBD2. The CDR3 spans 14 residues. Germline V gives CDR1 DFQATT, CDR2 SNEGSKA (reference sequence). J lost 8 bases, V lost 5 bases, and 10 bases had no gene match. CDR3 coding DNA: TGCAGTGCTCCTCGGCGGGGGGGTTATGATGAGCAGTTCTTC. It codes for CSAPRRGGYDEQFF.

This clonotype was seen at least ten times. The J gene is TRBJ2-1, the V gene TRBV3-1; D gene ambiguous. Per germline, CDR1 LGHDT and CDR2 YNNKEL (reference sequence). Trimming left V 3 bases short and J 8 bases short, with 5 bases between. The CDR3 loop spans 11 amino acids. CDR3 loop: CASSQADEQFF. CDR3 DNA: TGTGCCAGCAGCCAGGCGGATGAGCAGTTCTTC.

This clonotype appeared a few times. The genes are TRBV2 and TRBJ2-1, with 8 bases that match TRBD1. This CDR3 region has 15 residues. Per the germline V gene, CDR1 is SNHLY and CDR2 is FYNNEI. After removal of 7 bases from V and 2 bases from J, the junction contained 7 bases not matched to a gene. CDR3 bases: TGTGCCAGCAAGAAAGAGACAGGGGCCTACAATGAGCAGTTCTTC. Protein sequence: CASKKETGAYNEQFF.

The chain links TRBV11-2 to TRBJ2-2; TRBD2 matches 12 bases. V shed 6 bases and J 4 bases; nucleotides not matched to a gene: 12. Germline V gene lookup returns CDR1 SGHAT and CDR2 FQNNGV. The CDR3 runs 18 residues. CDR3 nucleotides: TGTGCCAGCAGGGATGCGGTCACTAGCGGGGGGCTCACCGGGGAGCTGTTTTTT. This translates into CASRDAVTSGGLTGELFF.

This clonotype was observed a handful of times. The chain employs TRBV11-2 and TRBJ2-3; possibly TRBD2 for D (5 bases). With 6 bases removed from V and 5 bases from J, the gap between germline ends came to 18 bases. The CDR3 runs to 15 residues. Germline values: CDR1 SGHAT, CDR2 FQNNGV. The CDR3 loop reads CASSRTSSRGDTQYF. The CDR3 nucleotides are TGTGCCAGCAGTCGAACCTCCAGTCGGGGAGATACGCAGTATTTT.

This clonotype was observed a handful of times. The chain uses TRBV20-1 and TRBJ2-7; D uncertain. From germline, CDR1 is DFQATT and CDR2 SNEGSKA (reference sequence). This CDR3 is 15 amino acids long. The V end was cut by 0 bases, the J end by 2 bases, with 14 bases between. CDR3 DNA sequence: TGCAGTGCTAGAGATGCGGCTGCAAGCGCCTACGAGCAGTACTTC. Amino acid sequence: CSARDAAASAYEQYF.

The chain links TRBV12-3 or TRBV12-4 to TRBJ2-5; no reliable D call. This CDR3 has 14 residues. V was shortened by 0 bases and J by 4 bases, with 9 bases between the two germline ends. CDR3: CASSLALKGETQYF. The CDR3 DNA reads TGTGCCAGCAGTTTAGCGCTAAAGGGAGAGACCCAGTACTTC.

The V and J genes are TRBV10-3 and TRBJ2-3, with a weak D call TRBD1 (6 bases). The V end lost 10 bases, the J end lost 0 bases, and 20 bases lay between the germline ends. This CDR3 is 16 amino acids long. Germline assignment: CDR1 ENHRY and CDR2 SYGVKD. CDR3 sequence: CATRQGQALSTDTQYF. The CDR3 coding sequence is TGTGCCACGCGCCAGGGGCAGGCCCTTAGCACAGATACGCAGTATTTT.

The chain has TRBV12-3 or TRBV12-4 and TRBJ2-5; possible D gene TRBD1, 5 bases. CDR3 size: 16 residues. Trimming pared 8 bases from V and 5 bases from J, leaving 24 bases between. CDR3: CASYLRGGPAGETQYF. The CDR3, as DNA: TGTGCCAGCTACCTTAGGGGCGGTCCCGCCGGTGAGACCCAGTACTTC.

Only a few counts were recorded for this clonotype. The V and J genes are TRBV29-1 and TRBJ2-7; TRBD1 matches at 9 bases. The J segment lost 4 bases and the V segment lost 5 bases, leaving 6 bases of the junction unmatched. Germline CDR1 SQVTM, CDR2 ANQGSEA. This CDR3 is 13 amino acids long. The DNA of the CDR3 is TGCAGCGTTAACAGGGGGCGTTCGTACGAGCAGTACTTC. This codes for CSVNRGRSYEQYF.

The genes are TRBV18 and TRBJ2-7, with D possibly being TRBD1 (5 bases). Germline-derived CDR1 and CDR2 are KGHSH and LQKENI. Trimming took 3 bases from V and 3 from J, leaving 15 bases between them. The CDR3 is made up of 15 amino acids. The CDR3 DNA reads TGTGCCAGCTCACCTCTTGGAAGGGGCGGCTACGAGCAGTACTTC. It codes for CASSPLGRGGYEQYF. Full variable domain (missing parts from reference TRBV18 and TRBJ2-7): NAGVMQNPRHLVRRRGQEARLRCSPMKGHSHVYWYRQLPEEGLKFMVYLQKENIIDESGMPKERFSAEFPKEGPSILRIQQVVRGDSAAYFCASSPLGRGGYEQYFGPGTRLTVT.

This clonotype came up many times. The CDR3 DNA sequence: TGTGCCATCGGGTGGACTAGCGGGAGTGATACGCAGTATTTT. This codes for CAIGWTSGSDTQYF. The V call is TRBV10-3, the J call TRBJ2-3, with 13 bases lining up with TRBD2. Germline CDR1 is ENHRY and CDR2 is SYGVKD. J lost 6 bases, V lost 8 bases, and 5 bases had no gene match. The CDR3 totals 14 residues.